This T cell receptor (beta chain) was captured in a study of T cell responses to AZD1222 COVID-19 vaccine (dated by TCRdb to the early 2020s). For context, the study as a whole: AZD1222 recipients whose second dose came at about 4 weeks and those whose second dose came at about 12 weeks were combined into one group, since spike-specific TCR depth and breadth did not differ between the two schedules. A total of about 230 trial participants underwent TCR sequencing, of whom 200 to 220 received two doses of AZD1222 and 26 received two doses of the MenACWY control vaccine. Trial participants were enrolled by age into 18-55, 56-69 and 70-plus year subgroups, with 148, 28 and 57 TCR-sequenced participants respectively. On the study overall, not on this receptor specifically: The 56-69-year group was small, and its depth increase did not reach significance, likely because of low power. Because no samples from the day 14 peak response were available, repertoires could be characterized only after the peak T cell response. Conclusions about previously exposed vaccinees are limited, since just 5 or 6 AZD1222 recipients were seropositive for SARS-CoV-2 at baseline. After two AZD1222 doses, spike-specific TCR breadth and depth were significantly higher than at day 0 and than in MenACWY recipients. Reportedly, almost half of the unique spike-specific TCRs recognized epitopes lying outside the regions that are mutated in the B.1.351 and B.1.1.7 variants. Participants were mostly white British, with more females than males. The authors suggested clonal diversity may have been underestimated. The vaccine-associated CD4 TCRs covered the entire spike protein, and the dominant responses fell in regions 160-218 and 743-854.

The meaning of the sample's time point label: baseline before first vaccination. Vaccinee samples came from UK trials COV001 and COV002, including a single-blind randomized controlled phase 2/3 trial of AZD1222 (ChAdOx1 nCoV-19) in healthy adults. For TCRbeta chain sequencing, PBMC samples were collected from trial participants at day 0 and at day 28 after the second dose. From the germline V gene (reference sequence), CDR1 is LNHDA and CDR2 is SQIVND. The cysteine opens and the phenylalanine closes a CDR3 of 12 amino acids. Here the CDR3 DNA is all that survives: 36 bases in frame from base 1. The CDR3 regions of human TCRbeta chains were subjected to immunosequencing. As for the original processing: TCRs in the repertoires were matched against a reference library of SARS-CoV-2-specific TCRs that had been generated with the MIRA antigen-specificity platform. Breadth meant the fraction of unique TCRs that were SARS-CoV-2-associated, whereas depth meant the fraction of total T cells that were SARS-CoV-2-associated. Using the MIRA data, each spike-specific TCR was mapped to the spike region that the TCR reacts to and placed in a CD4 or CD8 class. Log10-transformed breadth and depth values were compared by one-way ANOVA with Sidak's multiple comparisons tests. The immuneACCESS repertoire file appears here via TCRdb, limited to in-frame rearrangements. These files lack a portion of the clones; in checked studies, under half of the deficit traces to unresolved V genes, and the cause of the others is not known. The V and J calls and clone size were taken over from that table, and D and trimming were inferred from the DNA. The sample table shows 150,000 to 180,000 clones, and 90% are seen once. The biggest ten clones account for around 1.9% of the sample.

As concerns this clone: Its antigen remains undetermined. No per-base quality is available; no much larger clone lies one base away.

The source was peripheral blood, collected on day 0 of AZD1222 vaccination. This chain joins TRBV19 to TRBJ1-1; 8 of the junction bases match TRBD1. This sequence was found in an adult in good health. The DNA reads TGTGTTACAGGGGGGGTGAACACTGAAGCTTTCTTT. This is translated as CVTGGVNTEAFF.